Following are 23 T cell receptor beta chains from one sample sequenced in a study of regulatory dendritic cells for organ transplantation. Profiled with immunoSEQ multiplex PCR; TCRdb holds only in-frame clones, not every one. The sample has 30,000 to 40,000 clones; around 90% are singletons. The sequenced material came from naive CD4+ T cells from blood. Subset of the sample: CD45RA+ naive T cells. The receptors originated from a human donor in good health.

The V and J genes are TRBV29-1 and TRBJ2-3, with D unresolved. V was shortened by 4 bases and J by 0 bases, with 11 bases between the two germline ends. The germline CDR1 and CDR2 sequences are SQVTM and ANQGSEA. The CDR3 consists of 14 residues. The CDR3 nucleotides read TGCAGCGTTGGGGGTCGTTTAAGCACAGATACGCAGTATTTT. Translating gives CSVGGRLSTDTQYF.

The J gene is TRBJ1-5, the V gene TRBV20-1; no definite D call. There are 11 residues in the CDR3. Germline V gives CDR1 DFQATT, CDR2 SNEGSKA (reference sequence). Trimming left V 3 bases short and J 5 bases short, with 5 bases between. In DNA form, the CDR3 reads TGCAGTGCTAGTTCGGATCAGCCCCAGCATTTT. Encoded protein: CSASSDQPQHF.

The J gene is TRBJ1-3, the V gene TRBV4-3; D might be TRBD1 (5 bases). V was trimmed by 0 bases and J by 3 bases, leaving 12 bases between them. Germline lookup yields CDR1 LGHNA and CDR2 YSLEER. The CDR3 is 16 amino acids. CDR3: CASSQDFGRDGNTIYF. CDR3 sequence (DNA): TGCGCCAGCAGCCAAGACTTTGGCAGGGATGGAAACACCATATATTTT.

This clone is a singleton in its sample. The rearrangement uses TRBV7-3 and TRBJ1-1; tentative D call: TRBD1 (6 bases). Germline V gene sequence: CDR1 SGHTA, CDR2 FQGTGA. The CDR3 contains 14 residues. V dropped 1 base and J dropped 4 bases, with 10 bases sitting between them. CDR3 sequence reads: CASSLKGGGTEAFF. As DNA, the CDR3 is TGTGCCAGCAGCTTAAAGGGGGGTGGCACTGAAGCTTTCTTT.

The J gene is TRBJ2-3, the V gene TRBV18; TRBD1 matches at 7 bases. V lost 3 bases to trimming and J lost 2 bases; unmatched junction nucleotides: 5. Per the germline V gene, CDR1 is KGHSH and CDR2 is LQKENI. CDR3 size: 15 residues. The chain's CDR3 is CASSPRGGSTDTQYF. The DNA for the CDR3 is TGTGCCAGCTCACCCCGAGGGGGCTCCACAGATACGCAGTATTTT.

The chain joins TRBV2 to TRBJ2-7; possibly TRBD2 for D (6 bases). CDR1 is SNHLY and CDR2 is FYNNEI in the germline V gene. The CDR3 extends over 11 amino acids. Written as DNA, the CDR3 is TGTGCAAGCGGGCAGACCTACGAGCAGTACTTC. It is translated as CASGQTYEQYF.

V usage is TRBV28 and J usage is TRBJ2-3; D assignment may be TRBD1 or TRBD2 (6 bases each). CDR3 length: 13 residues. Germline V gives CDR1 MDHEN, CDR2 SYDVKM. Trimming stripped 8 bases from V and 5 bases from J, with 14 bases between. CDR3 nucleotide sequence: TGTGCCAGCGGGGGGCGGCCGGGAGATACGCAGTATTTT. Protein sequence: CASGGRPGDTQYF. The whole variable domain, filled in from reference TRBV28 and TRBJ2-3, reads DVKVTQSSRYLVKRTGEKVFLECVQDMDHENMFWYRQDPGLGLRLIYFSYDVKMKEKGDIPEGYSVSREKKERFSLILESASTNQTSMYLCASGGRPGDTQYFGPGTRLTVL.

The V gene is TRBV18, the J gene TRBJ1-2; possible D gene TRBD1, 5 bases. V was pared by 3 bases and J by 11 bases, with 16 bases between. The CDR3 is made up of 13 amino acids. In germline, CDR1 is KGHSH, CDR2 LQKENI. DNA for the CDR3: TGTGCCAGCTCACCGACAGAACGTTTGTCGTACACCTTC. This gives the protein CASSPTERLSYTF.

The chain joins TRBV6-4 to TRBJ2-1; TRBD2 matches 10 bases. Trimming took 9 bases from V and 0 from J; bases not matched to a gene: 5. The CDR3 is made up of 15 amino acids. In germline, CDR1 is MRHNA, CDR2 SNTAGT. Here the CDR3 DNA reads TGTGCCAGTAGACTAGCGGGCAACTCCTACAATGAGCAGTTCTTC. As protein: CASRLAGNSYNEQFF.

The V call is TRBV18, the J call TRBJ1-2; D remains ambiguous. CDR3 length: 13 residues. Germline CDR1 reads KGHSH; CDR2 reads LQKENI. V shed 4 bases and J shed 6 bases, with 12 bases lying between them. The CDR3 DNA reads TGTGCCAGCTCACGCGGGAGGTCGGATGGCTACACCTTC. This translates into CASSRGRSDGYTF.

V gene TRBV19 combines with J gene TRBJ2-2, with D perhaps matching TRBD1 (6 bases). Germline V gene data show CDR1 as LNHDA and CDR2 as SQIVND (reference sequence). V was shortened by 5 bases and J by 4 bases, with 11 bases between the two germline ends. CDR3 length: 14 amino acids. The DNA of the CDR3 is TGTGCCAGTAGTGTACAGGGATTCACCGGGGAGCTGTTTTTT. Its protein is CASSVQGFTGELFF.

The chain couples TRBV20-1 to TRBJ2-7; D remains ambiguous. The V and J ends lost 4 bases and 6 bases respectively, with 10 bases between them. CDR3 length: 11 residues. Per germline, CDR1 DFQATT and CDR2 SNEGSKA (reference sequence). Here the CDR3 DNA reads TGCAGTGCTACCAAGGACGTCGAGCAGTACTTC. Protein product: CSATKDVEQYF.

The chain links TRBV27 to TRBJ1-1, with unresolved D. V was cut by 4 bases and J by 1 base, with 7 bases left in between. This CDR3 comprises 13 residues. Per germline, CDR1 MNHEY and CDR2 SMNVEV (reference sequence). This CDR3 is CASSSPENTEAFF. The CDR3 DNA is TGTGCCAGCAGTTCCCCAGAGAACACTGAAGCTTTCTTT.

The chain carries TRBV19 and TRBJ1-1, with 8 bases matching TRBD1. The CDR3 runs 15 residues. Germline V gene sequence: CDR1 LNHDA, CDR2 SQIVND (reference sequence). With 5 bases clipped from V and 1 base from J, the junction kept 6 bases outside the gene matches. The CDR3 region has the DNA TGTGCCAGTAGTGTCGACAGGGGACAGAACACTGAAGCTTTCTTT. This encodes CASSVDRGQNTEAFF.

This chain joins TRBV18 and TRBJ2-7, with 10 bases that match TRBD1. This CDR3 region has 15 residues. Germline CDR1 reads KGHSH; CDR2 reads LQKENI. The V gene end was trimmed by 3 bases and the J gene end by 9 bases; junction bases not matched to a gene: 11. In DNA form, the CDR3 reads TGTGCCAGCTCACCTCCCCTTAGGGACAGGGGATTGCAGTACTTC. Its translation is CASSPPLRDRGLQYF.

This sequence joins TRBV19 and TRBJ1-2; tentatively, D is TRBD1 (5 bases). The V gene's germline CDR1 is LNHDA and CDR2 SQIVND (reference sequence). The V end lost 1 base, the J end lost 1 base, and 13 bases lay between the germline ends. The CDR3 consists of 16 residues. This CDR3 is CASSIVSLGRNYGYTF. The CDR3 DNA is TGTGCCAGTAGTATAGTGTCATTGGGGCGTAACTATGGCTACACCTTC.

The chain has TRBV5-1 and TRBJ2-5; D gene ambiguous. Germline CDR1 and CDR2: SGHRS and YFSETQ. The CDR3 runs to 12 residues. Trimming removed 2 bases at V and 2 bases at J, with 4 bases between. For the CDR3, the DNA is TGCGCCAGCAGCTTTTCGCAAGAGACCCAGTACTTC. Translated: CASSFSQETQYF.

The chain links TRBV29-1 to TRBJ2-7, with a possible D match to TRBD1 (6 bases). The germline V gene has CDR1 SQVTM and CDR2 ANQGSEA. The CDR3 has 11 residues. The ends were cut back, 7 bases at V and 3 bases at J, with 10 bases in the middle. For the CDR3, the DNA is TGCAGCGGACAGACAGGCTACGAGCAGTACTTC. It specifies CSGQTGYEQYF.

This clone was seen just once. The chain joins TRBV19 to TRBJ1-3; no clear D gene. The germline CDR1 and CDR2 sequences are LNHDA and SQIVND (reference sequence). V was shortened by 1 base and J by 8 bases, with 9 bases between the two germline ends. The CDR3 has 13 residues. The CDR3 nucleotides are TGTGCCAGTAGTATAGCACACGGGGACACCATATATTTT. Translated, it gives CASSIAHGDTIYF.

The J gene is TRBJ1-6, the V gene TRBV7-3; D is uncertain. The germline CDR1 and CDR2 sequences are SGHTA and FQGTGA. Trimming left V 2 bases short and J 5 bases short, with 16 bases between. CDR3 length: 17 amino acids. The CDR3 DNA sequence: TGTGCCAGCAGCTTAGAGTTAGGCACGGGCGATAATTCACCCCTCCACTTT. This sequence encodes CASSLELGTGDNSPLHF.

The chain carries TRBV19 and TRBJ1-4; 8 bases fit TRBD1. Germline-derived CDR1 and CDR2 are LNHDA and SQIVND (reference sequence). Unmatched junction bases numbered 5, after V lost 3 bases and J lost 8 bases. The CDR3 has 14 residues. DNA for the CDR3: TGTGCCAGTAGTATGCAGGGGGCGGAAGAAAAACTGTTTTTT. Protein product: CASSMQGAEEKLFF.

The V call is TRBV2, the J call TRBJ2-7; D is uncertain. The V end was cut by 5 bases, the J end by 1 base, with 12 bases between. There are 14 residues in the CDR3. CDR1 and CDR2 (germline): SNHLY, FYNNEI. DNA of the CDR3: TGTGCCAGCAGTTCTGGACGGATATCCTACGAGCAGTACTTC. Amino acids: CASSSGRISYEQYF.

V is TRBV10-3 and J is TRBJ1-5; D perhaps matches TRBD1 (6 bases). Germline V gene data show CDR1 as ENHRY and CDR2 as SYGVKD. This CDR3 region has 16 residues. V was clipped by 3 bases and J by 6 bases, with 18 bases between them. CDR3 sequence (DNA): TGTGCCATCAGTGAAAATCAGCCGGGGGGCGGTCAGCCCCAGCATTTT. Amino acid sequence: CAISENQPGGGQPQHF.